This T cell receptor (beta chain) was found in a study of OX40 agonist ivuxolimab in advanced cancers. Describing the broader study: The costimulatory receptor OX40 (CD134) was targeted by ivuxolimab, a fully human IgG2 agonistic monoclonal antibody. Of the roughly 50 dose-escalation patients, hepatocellular carcinoma was present in about 20, melanoma in around 15, renal cell carcinoma in 9 and head and neck cancer in 9. The purpose of peripheral TCRbeta sequencing was to test whether ivuxolimab changed TCR sequence diversity and led to clonal T-cell expansion. Intravenous ivuxolimab was administered to patients every 2 weeks at six dose levels: 0.01, 0.1, 0.3, 1.5, 3 and 10 mg/kg. In the dose-escalation cohort, 70% to 85% of patients were male, and the mean age was roughly 60 years with a range of roughly 20 to 79. Patients were allowed to have had prior anti-PD-1, anti-PD-L1 or anti-CTLA-4 therapy, and 40% of the dose-escalation patients had been treated with checkpoint inhibitors. Partial responses were achieved by three dose-escalation patients, of whom one had hepatocellular carcinoma and two had cutaneous melanoma. The monotherapy dose-escalation portion (N of about 50 patients) of the phase I ivuxolimab trial is reported in the paper.

Genomic DNA was extracted from sorted cells for sequencing of the TCRbeta CDR3 region. TCRbeta CDR3 regions were sequenced using the immunoSEQ Assay. TCRdb limited this immuneACCESS table to in-frame rearrangements with V and J called. A share of clones is missing; checked studies link under half to unresolved V genes, and the rest is unexplained. In all, the sample holds tens of thousands of clones, and around 93% of those were seen once. The ten biggest clones cover about 13% of the sample. V is clipped by 1 base and J by 7 bases, and the sequence between their germline boundaries is 17 bases long. Counted from cysteine to phenylalanine, this CDR3 has 16 amino acids. The retained sequence is limited to the CDR3, 48 bases, with the frame set at the first base. CDR1 and CDR2 are read off the germline V gene as MDHEN and SYDVKM. As regards this clone: Its target antigen remains unknown. Base quality data are lacking; no much larger clone is found one base away.

On the study overall, not on this receptor specifically: Low levels of normalized T-cell clonal expansion were also shown by some nonresponding patients. In partial responders in the 0.1-3.0 mg/kg groups, normalized peripheral clonal expansion was found to be among the lowest, especially among CD8+ T cells. On average, CD8+ T cells showed more expanded clones than CD4+ T cells after ivuxolimab. Which antigens the clonally expanded peripheral T cells were specific for was not determined. At doses of 0.1 to 3.0 mg/kg, clonal expansion of both CD4+ and CD8+ blood T cells was observed from baseline to week 6.

The trial excluded patients who had a history of autoimmune disease or who were on systemic immunosuppression. Peripheral blood for TCR sequencing was collected from all dose cohorts at baseline, on cycle 4 day 1, and on cycle 7 day 1. Samples came from an open-label, multicenter, first-in-human phase I dose-escalation trial of ivuxolimab. The trial enrolled adults with locally advanced or metastatic head and neck squamous cell, hepatocellular, melanoma or renal cell carcinoma. CD4+ and CD8+ T cells were sorted separately from peripheral blood before TCR sequencing. This chain joins TRBV28 to TRBJ1-5; no D gene is confidently identified. This receptor was obtained from an adult with an advanced solid tumor such as melanoma, head and neck, liver or kidney cancer. This sample comprised CD4+ or CD8+ T cells sorted from blood, obtained in a trial of the OX40 agonist ivuxolimab. The CDR3 has the sequence CASSLYPIAGEQPQHF. The bases read TGTGCCAGCAGTTTATATCCAATAGCTGGGGAACAGCCCCAGCATTTT. With all but the CDR3 taken from the reference TRBV28 and TRBJ1-5 genes, the full variable domain is: DVKVTQSSRYLVKRTGEKVFLECVQDMDHENMFWYRQDPGLGLRLIYFSYDVKMKEKGDIPEGYSVSREKKERFSLILESASTNQTSMYLCASSLYPIAGEQPQHFGDGTRLSIL.